These 25 T cell receptor beta chains share one sample of origin, sequenced in a study of blood T cell repertoires in COVID-19. Assay used: immunoSEQ multiplex PCR; TCRdb lists only in-frame clones, some missing. The profile shows 90,000 to 130,000 clones, about nine tenths of them singletons. Source material: peripheral blood. These receptors were taken from a man aged 35 to 55 with acute or convalescent COVID-19.

The rearrangement links TRBV5-1 to TRBJ2-1; weak D call: TRBD2 (6 bases). This CDR3 spans 14 amino acids. Between the trimmed V and J ends, which lost 6 bases and 0 bases, there was a span of 10 bases. From germline, CDR1 is SGHRS and CDR2 YFSETQ. The CDR3 spells CASKAGSSYNEQFF. The CDR3 DNA is TGCGCCAGCAAGGCGGGAAGCTCCTACAATGAGCAGTTCTTC.

The chain combines TRBV18 with TRBJ1-3, with a weak D call TRBD1 (5 bases). Germline V CDR1 and CDR2: KGHSH, LQKENI. The V gene lost 3 bases and the J gene lost 0 bases, with 18 bases spanning the gap. The length of the CDR3 is 18 residues. The DNA of the CDR3 is TGTGCCAGCTCACCCAGACAGAACTCTCTCCTCTCTGGAAACACCATATATTTT. Translated: CASSPRQNSLLSGNTIYF.

The chain uses TRBV6-5 and TRBJ1-2; tentatively, D is TRBD1 (5 bases). CDR1 and CDR2 from the germline V gene are MNHEY and SVGAGI. Trimming pared 5 bases from V and 2 bases from J, leaving 12 bases between. This CDR3 comprises 14 residues. In nucleotides, the CDR3 is TGTGCCAGCAGTCGTGCGGGGGAGAACTATGGCTACACCTTC. The encoded protein is CASSRAGENYGYTF.

The rearrangement uses TRBV6-5 and TRBJ1-6; TRBD1 matches 8 bases. The CDR3 covers 16 residues. Germline V CDR1 and CDR2: MNHEY, SVGAGI. After removal of 2 bases from V and 8 bases from J, the junction contained 8 bases not matched to a gene. CDR3 residues: CASSYATGGRDSPLHF. In DNA, the CDR3 is TGTGCCAGCAGTTACGCTACAGGGGGTAGGGATTCACCCCTCCACTTT.

This clone has only one observation. CDR3: CASTRGHYEQYF. CDR3 sequence (DNA): TGTGCCAGCACGCGGGGCCACTACGAGCAGTACTTC. The chain couples TRBV12-3 or TRBV12-4 to TRBJ2-7; TRBD2 is a possible D gene (6 bases). The CDR3 covers 12 residues. V was pared by 7 bases and J by 3 bases, with 10 bases between.

This sequence joins TRBV7-3 and TRBJ2-1; D is perhaps TRBD2 (7 bases). Per germline, CDR1 SGHTA and CDR2 FQGTGA. This CDR3 is built from 15 residues. V was clipped by 5 bases and J by 5 bases, with 16 bases between them. The CDR3 sequence: CASSSPGGPNNEQFF. CDR3 bases: TGTGCCAGCAGCAGCCCGGGGGGCCCGAACAATGAGCAGTTCTTC.

CDR3 in amino acids: CAWSLTGYGNTIYF. The CDR3 DNA sequence: TGTGCCTGGAGTCTCACAGGGTATGGAAACACCATATATTTT. The chain couples TRBV30 to TRBJ1-3; D may be TRBD1 (6 bases). CDR3 length equals 14 residues. The germline V and J ends were trimmed by 2 bases and 3 bases, with 11 bases remaining between them. The germline gives CDR1 GTSNPN, CDR2 SVGIG (reference sequence).

This clone occurred once. V usage is TRBV27 and J usage is TRBJ2-3, with unresolved D. There are 13 residues in the CDR3. CDR1 and CDR2 (germline): MNHEY, SMNVEV (reference sequence). V gave up 4 bases and J gave up 4 bases, with 9 bases separating them. CDR3 region: CASSSTPADTQYF. The CDR3 DNA reads as TGTGCCAGCAGTTCCACCCCAGCAGATACGCAGTATTTT.

This clone was picked up one time. The chain employs TRBV20-1 and TRBJ2-5; perhaps TRBD2 as D (6 bases). Germline V gene sequence: CDR1 DFQATT, CDR2 SNEGSKA (reference sequence). The CDR3 loop spans 11 amino acids. The V end lost 8 bases, the J end lost 4 bases, and 11 bases lay between the germline ends. DNA for the CDR3: TGCAGTCCCCGGCGGGGAGAGACCCAGTACTTC. Translated, it gives CSPRRGETQYF.

The genes are TRBV10-3 and TRBJ1-4; no reliable D call. The ends were cut back, 8 bases at V and 8 bases at J, with 18 bases in the middle. The V gene's germline CDR1 is ENHRY and CDR2 SYGVKD. This CDR3 region has 14 residues. The chain's CDR3 is CAIGSPEGGEKLFF. The CDR3 region has the DNA TGTGCCATCGGGAGTCCGGAAGGAGGGGAAAAACTGTTTTTT.

This clone occurred a few times. This chain joins TRBV5-6 and TRBJ1-2, with TRBD1 matching over 7 bases. Germline CDR1 reads SGHDT; CDR2 reads YYEEEE. V shed 3 bases and J 4 bases; nucleotides not matched to a gene: 9. CDR3 length: 15 amino acids. The CDR3 region has the DNA TGTGCCAGCAGCTCGCCGGGACAGCCCTTCTATGGCTACACCTTC. Its protein is CASSSPGQPFYGYTF.

This clone has a single count. The gene calls are TRBV6-1 and TRBJ1-1; no firm D call. Germline CDR1 reads MNHNS; CDR2 reads SASEGT. The CDR3 loop spans 17 amino acids. V lost 1 base to trimming and J lost 3 bases, with 18 bases between them. The CDR3 reads CASSEDHGQAGDTEAFF. As DNA, the CDR3 is TGTGCCAGCAGTGAAGATCATGGGCAGGCTGGTGACACTGAAGCTTTCTTT.

This chain connects TRBV5-4 to TRBJ1-2; D unclear. V lost 0 bases and J lost 7, with 16 bases in between. Per germline, CDR1 SGHNT and CDR2 YYREEE (reference sequence). The CDR3 is 15 amino acids. The DNA for the CDR3 is TGTGCCAGCAGCTTGGCACGGGGTGCAGTGGGTGGCTACACCTTC. Translating it yields CASSLARGAVGGYTF.

The rearrangement links TRBV7-2 to TRBJ2-4, with 8 positions matching TRBD2. Trimming took 1 base from V and 8 from J; bases not matched to a gene: 10. The CDR3 has 16 amino acids. Germline assignment: CDR1 SGHTA and CDR2 FQGNSA. CDR3 protein: CASSLVGGRPMDIQYF. CDR3 sequence (DNA): TGTGCCAGCAGCTTAGTGGGCGGGAGGCCGATGGACATTCAGTACTTC.

As to this clone: Distinct nucleotide sequences in the sample also encode this CDR3. The J gene is TRBJ1-2, the V gene TRBV6-5; the D is unclear. Germline CDR1 reads MNHEY; CDR2 reads SVGAGI. The V and J ends lost 6 bases and 3 bases respectively, with 11 bases between them. CDR3 length: 13 residues. The CDR3 nucleotides are TGTGCCAGCAGCTTTCGGGTAGACTATGGCTACACCTTC. This sequence encodes CASSFRVDYGYTF.

This clone was detected only once. This chain joins TRBV21-1 and TRBJ2-3; the table assigns TRBD1, which was not confirmed against the DNA. TRBV21-1 is noted as a pseudogene. The CDR3 runs to 12 residues. DNA of the CDR3: TGTGCCAGCAGCCTCGCAGGAGATACGCAGTATTTT. It encodes CASSLAGDTQYF.

This rearrangement joins TRBV6-5 to TRBJ1-1, with D possibly matching TRBD1 (5 bases). CDR3 size: 14 residues. Trimming shortened V by 6 bases and J by 4 bases, and 15 bases separated the two germline ends. From germline, CDR1 is MNHEY and CDR2 SVGAGI. For the CDR3, the DNA is TGTGCCAGCAGCCCACCCCCCGGGGGCACTGAAGCTTTCTTT. Amino acid sequence: CASSPPPGGTEAFF.

The chain couples TRBV19 to TRBJ1-5, with TRBD1 identical over 7 bases. Germline assignment: CDR1 LNHDA and CDR2 SQIVND (reference sequence). J gave up 7 bases and V 5 bases, and 5 bases lay outside the gene matches. This CDR3 has 13 amino acids. CDR3 coding DNA: TGTGCCAGTAGTCGACAGGGCCCCCAGCCCCAGCATTTT. Protein sequence: CASSRQGPQPQHF.

The chain is built from TRBV5-5 and TRBJ2-5; D is undetermined. CDR3 length: 12 amino acids. Trimming shortened V by 0 bases and J by 5 bases, and 5 bases separated the two germline ends. CDR1 and CDR2 from the germline V gene are SGHKS and YYEKEE (reference sequence). CDR3: CASSLDGETQYF. DNA for the CDR3: TGTGCCAGCAGCTTGGACGGGGAGACCCAGTACTTC.

The rearrangement links TRBV9 to TRBJ1-2, with D possibly being TRBD1 (6 bases). Germline V gene data show CDR1 as SGDLS and CDR2 as YYNGEE. The ends were cut back, 0 bases at V and 13 bases at J, with 19 bases in the middle. This CDR3 has 14 amino acids. The CDR3 DNA sequence: TGTGCCAGCAGCGTAGTGGGGGGGCTAGCAACGGCCACCTTC. Protein: CASSVVGGLATATF.

V gene TRBV6-5 combines with J gene TRBJ2-2; 8 positions match TRBD1. V gave up 9 bases and J gave up 3 bases; unmatched junction bases: 6. Germline lookup yields CDR1 MNHEY and CDR2 SVGAGI. The CDR3 is 14 residues long. The CDR3 DNA reads as TGTGCCAGTGGACAGGGAGTGGACACCGGGGAGCTGTTTTTT. Its protein product is CASGQGVDTGELFF.

This clone was detected only a few times. The chain recombines TRBV9 with TRBJ1-1, with a weak D call TRBD1 (5 bases). Trimming took 0 bases from V and 4 from J, leaving 10 bases between them. The length of the CDR3 is 14 residues. The germline V gene encodes CDR1 SGDLS and CDR2 YYNGEE. This CDR3 reads CASSVGGGTTEAFF. The CDR3, as DNA: TGTGCCAGCAGCGTAGGTGGAGGGACCACTGAAGCTTTCTTT. Filled out from reference TRBV9 and TRBJ1-1, the complete variable domain reads DSGVTQTPKHLITATGQRVTLRCSPRSGDLSVYWYQQSLDQGLQFLIQYYNGEERAKGNILERFSAQQFPDLHSELNLSSLELGDSALYFCASSVGGGTTEAFFGQGTRLTVV.

The rearrangement uses TRBV3-1 (or the pseudogene TRBV3-2) and TRBJ2-7; 8 bases are a match to TRBD2. CDR3 length: 16 amino acids. The V gene end was trimmed by 5 bases and the J gene end by 5 bases; junction bases not matched to a gene: 14. Germline CDR1 LGHDT, CDR2 YNNKEL (reference sequence). CDR3 coding DNA: TGTGCCAGCAGCTTCCCCCGGGGGTACGGGAGGGACGAGCAGTACTTC. This sequence encodes CASSFPRGYGRDEQYF.

The rearrangement uses TRBV29-1 and TRBJ1-3; D ambiguous. CDR1 SQVTM and CDR2 ANQGSEA come from the germline V gene. The CDR3 covers 12 residues. V lost 4 bases and J lost 0, with 4 bases in between. The CDR3 region is CSVALSGNTIYF. Here the CDR3 DNA reads TGCAGCGTTGCCCTCTCTGGAAACACCATATATTTT.

V usage is TRBV7-3 and J usage is TRBJ2-1; 10 bases are shared with TRBD2. V trimming: 5 bases; J trimming: 8 bases; junction bases outside the gene matches: 15. The germline gives CDR1 SGHTA, CDR2 FQGTGA. The CDR3 sequence is 17 residues long. The CDR3 loop is CASSRTGRAGGLDEQFF. The DNA of the CDR3 is TGTGCCAGCAGCCGAACCGGGAGAGCGGGGGGGCTTGATGAGCAGTTCTTC.